Listed below are T cell receptor beta chains from one sample, sequenced in a study of control samples from healthy donors and cancer patients. Clones were sequenced by immunoSEQ multiplex PCR, and TCRdb holds only the in-frame ones, with some missing. This sample has 70,000 to 80,000 clones, with about 90% found just once. The sample taken for sequencing was blood. Every receptor here comes from a woman aged 45-60 years in good health. Each CDR3 is given with its conserved first and last residue. A D gene is named only where the DNA matches it firmly. Size tells how often a clone was seen (once, few, many) or the class of an expanded clone, and some rows leave it out.

j_gene: TRBJ2-7; v_gene: TRBV6-5; abundance: NA; d_gene: TRBD2; CDR3nt: TGTGCCAGCAGCCCACGGGGACTAGCGTACGAGCAGTACTTC; CDR3aa: CASSPRGLAYEQYF
j_gene: TRBJ2-5; v_gene: TRBV10-1; abundance: NA; d_gene: NA; CDR3nt: TGCGCCAGCGGAGGGGAAGATTGGAAAGAGACCCAGTACTTC; CDR3aa: CASGGEDWKETQYF
j_gene: TRBJ2-3; v_gene: TRBV28; abundance: NA; d_gene: NA; CDR3nt: TGTGCCAGCAGGGACATCGAGGGGCACACAGATACGCAGTATTTT; CDR3aa: CASRDIEGHTDTQYF
j_gene: TRBJ2-2; v_gene: TRBV9; abundance: NA; d_gene: TRBD2; CDR3nt: TGTGCCAGCAGCGGGGGACTAGCGGGACGCGATGGGGGCACCGGGGAGCTGTTTTTT; CDR3aa: CASSGGLAGRDGGTGELFF
j_gene: TRBJ1-3; v_gene: TRBV5-5; abundance: NA; d_gene: NA; CDR3nt: TGTGCCAGCAGCTGGGACCTCCACTCTGGAAACACCATATATTTT; CDR3aa: CASSWDLHSGNTIYF
j_gene: TRBJ2-4; v_gene: TRBV24-1; abundance: NA; d_gene: TRBD2; CDR3nt: TGTGCCACCAGTGTAAGGGGACTACTAGCCAAAAACATTCAGTACTTC; CDR3aa: CATSVRGLLAKNIQYF
j_gene: TRBJ2-3; v_gene: TRBV20-1; abundance: NA; d_gene: NA; CDR3nt: TGCAGTGCTCCCCGTTCAGATACGCAGTATTTT; CDR3aa: CSAPRSDTQYF
j_gene: TRBJ2-1; v_gene: TRBV2; abundance: NA; d_gene: TRBD2; CDR3nt: TGTGCCAGCAGTCGTCTAGCGGCCTCCTACAATGAGCAGTTCTTC; CDR3aa: CASSRLAASYNEQFF
j_gene: TRBJ1-5; v_gene: TRBV24-1; abundance: NA; d_gene: NA; CDR3nt: TGTGCCGGCAGGGTCGCTCAGCCCCAGCATTTT; CDR3aa: CAGRVAQPQHF
j_gene: TRBJ1-1; v_gene: TRBV5-1; abundance: NA; d_gene: TRBD1; CDR3nt: TGCGCCAGCAGCATACAGGGGCCGAACACTGAAGCTTTCTTT; CDR3aa: CASSIQGPNTEAFF
j_gene: TRBJ1-3; v_gene: TRBV7-9; abundance: NA; d_gene: NA; CDR3nt: TGTGCCAGCAGGATGTGGGAACAGGGCAACGGAAACACCATATATTTT; CDR3aa: CASRMWEQGNGNTIYF
j_gene: TRBJ1-5; v_gene: TRBV4-1; abundance: NA; d_gene: NA; CDR3nt: TGCGCCAGCAGCCAAGAAGGCGGCGGGCCGAAAAATCAGCCCCAGCATTTT; CDR3aa: CASSQEGGGPKNQPQHF
j_gene: TRBJ1-1; v_gene: TRBV27; abundance: NA; d_gene: NA; CDR3nt: TGTGCCAGCAGAACGGGCCTCGGGGGTGAAGCTTTCTTT; CDR3aa: CASRTGLGGEAFF
j_gene: TRBJ1-2; v_gene: TRBV29-1; abundance: NA; d_gene: NA; CDR3nt: TGCAGCGTTGGGCAGGGGTCTAACTATGGCTACACCTTC; CDR3aa: CSVGQGSNYGYTF
j_gene: TRBJ1-2; v_gene: TRBV6-5; abundance: NA; d_gene: TRBD1; CDR3nt: TGTGCCAGCGGGGGACAGGGAGTATCCTATGGCTACACCTTC; CDR3aa: CASGGQGVSYGYTF
j_gene: TRBJ1-2; v_gene: TRBV6-5; abundance: once; d_gene: NA; CDR3nt: TGTGCCAGCACCGGGAACAGTGGCTACACCTTC; CDR3aa: CASTGNSGYTF
j_gene: TRBJ2-7; v_gene: TRBV7-6; abundance: NA; d_gene: NA; CDR3nt: TGTGCCAGCAGCCCCCGGGGTAGCGGACTCTACGAGCAGTACTTC; CDR3aa: CASSPRGSGLYEQYF
j_gene: TRBJ2-7; v_gene: TRBV12-3/TRBV12-4; abundance: NA; d_gene: NA; CDR3nt: TGTGCCAGCAGTATGGGACCGCGGGGCGAGCAGTACTTC; CDR3aa: CASSMGPRGEQYF
j_gene: TRBJ2-7; v_gene: TRBV7-3; abundance: NA; d_gene: NA; CDR3nt: TGTGCCAGCAGCCCAGGGCCCGTTGGAGAGCAGTACTTC; CDR3aa: CASSPGPVGEQYF
j_gene: TRBJ2-1; v_gene: TRBV9; abundance: NA; d_gene: NA; CDR3nt: TGTGCCAGCAGCGTCGGACAGAGCTCCTACAATGAGCAGTTCTTC; CDR3aa: CASSVGQSSYNEQFF
j_gene: TRBJ1-4; v_gene: TRBV19; abundance: NA; d_gene: TRBD1; CDR3nt: TGTGCCAGTAGTTCCCGGACAGGGATAAATGAAAAACTGTTTTTT; CDR3aa: CASSSRTGINEKLFF
j_gene: TRBJ2-7; v_gene: TRBV2; abundance: NA; d_gene: NA; CDR3nt: TGTGCCAGCAGCCGGGAACCTTCCTACGAGCAGTACTTC; CDR3aa: CASSREPSYEQYF
j_gene: TRBJ2-1; v_gene: TRBV18; abundance: NA; d_gene: TRBD2; CDR3nt: TGTGCCAGCTCACTGACTAGCGGGAACCCCAATGAGCAGTTCTTC; CDR3aa: CASSLTSGNPNEQFF
j_gene: TRBJ1-5; v_gene: TRBV7-9; abundance: NA; d_gene: TRBD1; CDR3nt: TGTGCCAGCAGCTTAAACGGGGACAGTCAGCCCCAGCATTTT; CDR3aa: CASSLNGDSQPQHF
j_gene: TRBJ1-5; v_gene: TRBV6-1; abundance: NA; d_gene: NA; CDR3nt: TGTGCCAGCAGTGAGGGGGGCAGACAGCCCCAGCATTTT; CDR3aa: CASSEGGRQPQHF
j_gene: TRBJ2-2; v_gene: TRBV19; abundance: NA; d_gene: TRBD1; CDR3nt: TGTGCCAGTAACACAGGGGGCGTAAAGGCCGGGGAGCTGTTTTTT; CDR3aa: CASNTGGVKAGELFF
j_gene: TRBJ2-3; v_gene: TRBV2; abundance: NA; d_gene: TRBD2; CDR3nt: TGTGCCAGCAGTGAGGGGTCGGGAGGGAGCACAGATACGCAGTATTTT; CDR3aa: CASSEGSGGSTDTQYF
j_gene: TRBJ2-3; v_gene: TRBV12-3/TRBV12-4; abundance: NA; d_gene: NA; CDR3nt: TGTGCCAGCAACGAGGCGGTAGGGAATACGCAGTATTTT; CDR3aa: CASNEAVGNTQYF
j_gene: TRBJ2-7; v_gene: TRBV27; abundance: NA; d_gene: NA; CDR3nt: TGTGCCAGCAGTTTATCCCCGACCCCCTCCTACGAGCAGTACTTC; CDR3aa: CASSLSPTPSYEQYF
j_gene: TRBJ1-1; v_gene: TRBV5-1; abundance: NA; d_gene: NA; CDR3nt: TGCGCCAGCAGCTTGTTATCAGTTAACACTGAAGCTTTCTTT; CDR3aa: CASSLLSVNTEAFF
j_gene: TRBJ2-7; v_gene: TRBV6-6; abundance: NA; d_gene: NA; CDR3nt: TGTGCCAGCAGACTCCGCTTTAACGAGCAGTACTTC; CDR3aa: CASRLRFNEQYF
j_gene: TRBJ2-5; v_gene: TRBV19; abundance: few; d_gene: NA; CDR3nt: TGTGCCAGTAACTCGGGAGAGACCCAGTACTTC; CDR3aa: CASNSGETQYF
j_gene: TRBJ2-7; v_gene: TRBV6-5; abundance: NA; d_gene: TRBD1; CDR3nt: TGTGCCAGCAGTTGGGACAGGGGCTCCGAGCAGTACTTC; CDR3aa: CASSWDRGSEQYF
j_gene: TRBJ2-7; v_gene: TRBV2; abundance: NA; d_gene: TRBD1; CDR3nt: TGTGCCAGCAGTGAATGGACAGGGGCGGACGAGCAGTACTTC; CDR3aa: CASSEWTGADEQYF
j_gene: TRBJ1-1; v_gene: TRBV11-2; abundance: NA; d_gene: TRBD1; CDR3nt: TGTGCCAGCAGCTTATGGGGGACAGGGGTGAACACTGAAGCTTTCTTT; CDR3aa: CASSLWGTGVNTEAFF
j_gene: TRBJ2-2; v_gene: TRBV19; abundance: NA; d_gene: TRBD2; CDR3nt: TGTGCCAGTAGTGGTACTAGCGGGGGTTTTCCGAACACCGGGGAGCTGTTTTTT; CDR3aa: CASSGTSGGFPNTGELFF
j_gene: TRBJ1-2; v_gene: TRBV18; abundance: NA; d_gene: TRBD1; CDR3nt: TGTGCCAGCTCGCTGGGACAGGCGAACTATGGCTACACCTTC; CDR3aa: CASSLGQANYGYTF